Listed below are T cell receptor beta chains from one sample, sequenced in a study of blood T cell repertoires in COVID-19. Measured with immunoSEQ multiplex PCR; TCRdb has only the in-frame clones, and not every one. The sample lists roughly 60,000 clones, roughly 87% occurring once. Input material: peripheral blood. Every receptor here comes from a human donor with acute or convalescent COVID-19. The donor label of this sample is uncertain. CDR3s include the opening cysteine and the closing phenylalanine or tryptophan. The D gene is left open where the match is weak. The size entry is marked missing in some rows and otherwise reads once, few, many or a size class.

cdr3_aa: CASSPAGDNYGYTF; cdr3_nt: TGTGCCAGCAGCCCCGCGGGCGATAACTATGGCTACACCTTC; clone_size: -; d_call: -; j_call: TRBJ1-2; v_call: TRBV7-3
cdr3_aa: CASSRSQGTYEQYF; cdr3_nt: TGTGCCAGCAGTCGATCGCAGGGTACCTACGAGCAGTACTTC; clone_size: -; d_call: -; j_call: TRBJ2-7; v_call: TRBV28
cdr3_aa: CASGVGGFYEQYF; cdr3_nt: TGTGCCAGTGGGGTAGGAGGGTTTTACGAGCAGTACTTC; clone_size: -; d_call: -; j_call: TRBJ2-7; v_call: TRBV19
cdr3_aa: CAISESRGRGSGANVLTF; cdr3_nt: TGTGCCATCAGTGAGTCCAGGGGCCGGGGCTCTGGGGCCAACGTCCTGACTTTC; clone_size: -; d_call: -; j_call: TRBJ2-6; v_call: TRBV10-3
cdr3_aa: CAISESGGTGGNGYTF; cdr3_nt: TGTGCCATCAGTGAGTCGGGCGGGACAGGGGGCAATGGCTACACCTTC; clone_size: -; d_call: TRBD1; j_call: TRBJ1-2; v_call: TRBV10-3
cdr3_aa: CASTLGPSTDTQYF; cdr3_nt: TGCGCCAGCACCCTGGGGCCGAGCACAGATACGCAGTATTTT; clone_size: -; d_call: -; j_call: TRBJ2-3; v_call: TRBV5-1
cdr3_aa: CAISVYYPNTEAFF; cdr3_nt: TGTGCCATCAGTGTATACTATCCAAACACTGAAGCTTTCTTT; clone_size: few; d_call: -; j_call: TRBJ1-1; v_call: TRBV10-3
cdr3_aa: CASSHGTPITDTQYF; cdr3_nt: TGCGCCAGCAGCCATGGGACACCCATCACAGATACGCAGTATTTT; clone_size: once; d_call: -; j_call: TRBJ2-3; v_call: TRBV5-1
cdr3_aa: CASREGRGNTEAFF; cdr3_nt: TGCGCCAGCAGGGAAGGTCGGGGGAACACTGAAGCTTTCTTT; clone_size: -; d_call: -; j_call: TRBJ1-1; v_call: TRBV5-1
cdr3_aa: CAGNPTGDNEQFF; cdr3_nt: TGTGCCGGCAACCCGACAGGGGACAATGAGCAGTTCTTC; clone_size: -; d_call: TRBD1; j_call: TRBJ2-1; v_call: TRBV2
cdr3_aa: CASSEGNRVKEETQYF; cdr3_nt: TGCGCCAGCAGTGAAGGGAACAGGGTTAAGGAAGAGACCCAGTACTTC; clone_size: -; d_call: -; j_call: TRBJ2-5; v_call: TRBV10-1
cdr3_aa: CASSNRQGAGELFF; cdr3_nt: TGTGCCAGCAGCAACCGACAGGGGGCCGGGGAGCTGTTTTTT; clone_size: few; d_call: TRBD1; j_call: TRBJ2-2; v_call: TRBV11-3
cdr3_aa: CASSPRGTGISGELFF; cdr3_nt: TGTGCCAGCAGCCCCCGTGGGACAGGGATCAGCGGGGAGCTGTTTTTT; clone_size: -; d_call: TRBD1; j_call: TRBJ2-2; v_call: TRBV7-2
cdr3_aa: CASSHHFGTSGSYETQYF; cdr3_nt: TGTGCCAGCAGCCATCACTTCGGGACTAGCGGGAGTTACGAGACCCAGTACTTC; clone_size: -; d_call: TRBD2; j_call: TRBJ2-5; v_call: TRBV3-1/TRBV3-2
cdr3_aa: CASSQDGQTQYF; cdr3_nt: TGTGCCAGCAGCCAAGATGGGCAGACCCAGTACTTC; clone_size: -; d_call: -; j_call: TRBJ2-5; v_call: TRBV3-1/TRBV3-2
cdr3_aa: CASSIDMSSGRYEQYF; cdr3_nt: TGTGCCAGTAGTATAGATATGTCTAGCGGGAGATACGAGCAGTACTTC; clone_size: -; d_call: TRBD2; j_call: TRBJ2-7; v_call: TRBV19
cdr3_aa: CAWDATGFGNTIYF; cdr3_nt: TGTGCCTGGGATGCTACAGGGTTTGGAAACACCATATATTTT; clone_size: few; d_call: -; j_call: TRBJ1-3; v_call: TRBV30
cdr3_aa: CAIRGTESNTEAFF; cdr3_nt: TGTGCCATCAGGGGGACAGAGTCGAACACTGAAGCTTTCTTT; clone_size: -; d_call: TRBD1; j_call: TRBJ1-1; v_call: TRBV10-3
cdr3_aa: CASSTGSGGFEQYF; cdr3_nt: TGCGCCAGCAGTACCGGGTCAGGGGGCTTTGAGCAGTACTTC; clone_size: -; d_call: TRBD1; j_call: TRBJ2-7; v_call: TRBV10-1
cdr3_aa: CASSPLARPGQAFSGANVLTF; cdr3_nt: TGTGCCAGCTCACCACTCGCTAGACCGGGACAGGCCTTCTCTGGGGCCAACGTCCTGACTTTC; clone_size: -; d_call: TRBD1; j_call: TRBJ2-6; v_call: TRBV18
cdr3_aa: CASSARTGSTDTQYF; cdr3_nt: TGTGCCAGCAGTGCTCGGACAGGGAGCACAGATACGCAGTATTTT; clone_size: -; d_call: TRBD1; j_call: TRBJ2-3; v_call: TRBV25-1
cdr3_aa: CASSLDSLPYGYTF; cdr3_nt: TGTGCCAGCAGCTTGGACAGCCTTCCCTATGGCTACACCTTC; clone_size: -; d_call: -; j_call: TRBJ1-2; v_call: TRBV7-3
cdr3_aa: CASSLDSGQNYGYTF; cdr3_nt: TGTGCCAGCAGCTTAGATTCAGGACAGAACTATGGCTACACCTTC; clone_size: -; d_call: -; j_call: TRBJ1-2; v_call: TRBV7-8
cdr3_aa: CASSPTVNTGELFF; cdr3_nt: TGTGCCAGCAGCCCTACAGTAAACACCGGGGAGCTGTTTTTT; clone_size: -; d_call: -; j_call: TRBJ2-2; v_call: TRBV7-3
cdr3_aa: CASSPLGQGGNTEAFF; cdr3_nt: TGTGCCAGCAGCCCCCTGGGACAGGGGGGAAACACTGAAGCTTTCTTT; clone_size: -; d_call: TRBD1; j_call: TRBJ1-1; v_call: TRBV3-1/TRBV3-2
cdr3_aa: CAASGDRGNTEAFF; cdr3_nt: TGTGCCGCTTCGGGGGACAGGGGGAACACTGAAGCTTTCTTT; clone_size: -; d_call: TRBD1; j_call: TRBJ1-1; v_call: TRBV10-3
cdr3_aa: CASKASGSEQYF; cdr3_nt: TGTGCCAGCAAGGCTAGCGGGAGCGAGCAGTACTTC; clone_size: -; d_call: TRBD2; j_call: TRBJ2-7; v_call: TRBV2
cdr3_aa: CASSALGEQFF; cdr3_nt: TGTGCCAGTAGTGCCCTAGGTGAGCAGTTCTTC; clone_size: -; d_call: -; j_call: TRBJ2-1; v_call: TRBV19
cdr3_aa: CASSETGEIYEKLFF; cdr3_nt: TGTGCCAGCAGTGAGACGGGGGAAATTTACGAAAAACTGTTTTTT; clone_size: -; d_call: -; j_call: TRBJ1-4; v_call: TRBV6-1
cdr3_aa: CASSLDTQGSYTF; cdr3_nt: TGCGCCAGCAGCTTAGACACTCAGGGGAGCTACACCTTC; clone_size: -; d_call: -; j_call: TRBJ1-2; v_call: TRBV5-1
cdr3_aa: CASSQDRGENQPQHF; cdr3_nt: TGCGCCAGCAGCCAAGATAGGGGCGAGAATCAGCCCCAGCATTTT; clone_size: -; d_call: -; j_call: TRBJ1-5; v_call: TRBV4-1
cdr3_aa: CASSVGGPGPRLYSNQPQHF; cdr3_nt: TGTGCCAGCAGCGTAGGGGGTCCAGGACCCAGACTATATAGCAATCAGCCCCAGCATTTT; clone_size: -; d_call: -; j_call: TRBJ1-5; v_call: TRBV9
cdr3_aa: CASSQARNGYGYTF; cdr3_nt: TGCGCCAGCAGCCAAGCTCGTAACGGGTATGGCTACACCTTC; clone_size: -; d_call: -; j_call: TRBJ1-2; v_call: TRBV4-1
cdr3_aa: CASSYEAQETQYF; cdr3_nt: TGTGCCAGCAGTTACGAGGCCCAAGAGACCCAGTACTTC; clone_size: -; d_call: -; j_call: TRBJ2-5; v_call: TRBV6-2/TRBV6-3
cdr3_aa: CASSDRADSPLHF; cdr3_nt: TGTGCCAGTTCCGACAGGGCGGATTCACCCCTCCACTTT; clone_size: -; d_call: TRBD1; j_call: TRBJ1-6; v_call: TRBV19
cdr3_aa: CASSVSGISRPETQYF; cdr3_nt: TGCGCCAGCAGCGTATCCGGGATCTCGCGGCCAGAGACCCAGTACTTC; clone_size: -; d_call: -; j_call: TRBJ2-5; v_call: TRBV5-1
cdr3_aa: CASKVGREGAETQYF; cdr3_nt: TGTGCCAGTAAGGTCGGGAGAGAGGGGGCGGAGACCCAGTACTTC; clone_size: -; d_call: -; j_call: TRBJ2-5; v_call: TRBV19
cdr3_aa: CASSHRGIYNEQFF; cdr3_nt: TGTGCCAGCAGTCACAGGGGGATCTACAATGAGCAGTTCTTC; clone_size: -; d_call: TRBD1; j_call: TRBJ2-1; v_call: TRBV27
cdr3_aa: CASSGGRDSSFYGYTF; cdr3_nt: TGTGCCAGCAGTGGGGGCAGGGACAGTTCGTTCTATGGCTACACCTTC; clone_size: few; d_call: TRBD1; j_call: TRBJ1-2; v_call: TRBV6-1
cdr3_aa: CASSLDRGSYNEQFF; cdr3_nt: TGCGCCAGCAGCTTGGATAGGGGGAGCTACAATGAGCAGTTCTTC; clone_size: -; d_call: -; j_call: TRBJ2-1; v_call: TRBV5-1
cdr3_aa: CATLLGDRSYNEQFF; cdr3_nt: TGTGCCACCCTTCTGGGCGACCGCTCCTACAATGAGCAGTTCTTC; clone_size: -; d_call: -; j_call: TRBJ2-1; v_call: TRBV28
cdr3_aa: CAIAGRVNEKLFF; cdr3_nt: TGTGCCATCGCAGGCCGAGTTAATGAAAAACTGTTTTTT; clone_size: -; d_call: -; j_call: TRBJ1-4; v_call: TRBV10-3
cdr3_aa: CASSQEWAGGVAKNIQYF; cdr3_nt: TGCGCCAGCAGCCAAGAATGGGCGGGAGGTGTAGCCAAAAACATTCAGTACTTC; clone_size: -; d_call: TRBD2; j_call: TRBJ2-4; v_call: TRBV4-1
cdr3_aa: CASSQTGDYQPQHF; cdr3_nt: TGTGCCAGCAGCCAAACAGGGGACTATCAGCCCCAGCATTTT; clone_size: -; d_call: TRBD1; j_call: TRBJ1-5; v_call: TRBV4-2
cdr3_aa: CASSLTTGLANSYEQYF; cdr3_nt: TGTGCCAGCAGCTTAACAACGGGACTAGCGAACTCCTACGAGCAGTACTTC; clone_size: -; d_call: TRBD2; j_call: TRBJ2-7; v_call: TRBV7-9
cdr3_aa: CASSYHKKREVGDTQYF; cdr3_nt: TGTGCCAGCAGCTACCATAAAAAGCGGGAGGTTGGAGATACGCAGTATTTT; clone_size: -; d_call: TRBD2; j_call: TRBJ2-3; v_call: TRBV5-8